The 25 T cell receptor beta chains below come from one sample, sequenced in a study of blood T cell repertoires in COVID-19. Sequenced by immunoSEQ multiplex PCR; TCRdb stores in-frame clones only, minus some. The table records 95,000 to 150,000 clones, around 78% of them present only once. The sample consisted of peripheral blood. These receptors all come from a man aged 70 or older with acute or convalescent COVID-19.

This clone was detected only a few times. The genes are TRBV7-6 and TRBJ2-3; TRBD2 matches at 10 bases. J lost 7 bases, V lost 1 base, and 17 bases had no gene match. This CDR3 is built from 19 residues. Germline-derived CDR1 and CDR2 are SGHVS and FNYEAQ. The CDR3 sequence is CASSLGSGSSGGGTYTQYF. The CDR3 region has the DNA TGTGCCAGCAGCTTAGGCTCCGGCTCTAGCGGGGGAGGCACGTATACGCAGTATTTT.

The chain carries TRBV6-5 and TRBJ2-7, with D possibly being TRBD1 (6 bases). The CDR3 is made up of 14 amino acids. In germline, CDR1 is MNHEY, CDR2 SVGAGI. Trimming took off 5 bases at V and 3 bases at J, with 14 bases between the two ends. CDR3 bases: TGTGCCAGCAGTCCCCGGGACACCTACTACGAGCAGTACTTC. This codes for CASSPRDTYYEQYF.

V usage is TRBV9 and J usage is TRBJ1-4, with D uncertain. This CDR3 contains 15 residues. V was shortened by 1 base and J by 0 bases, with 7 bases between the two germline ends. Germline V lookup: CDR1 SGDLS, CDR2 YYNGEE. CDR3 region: CASSVRGTTNEKLFF. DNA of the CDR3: TGTGCCAGCAGCGTAAGAGGTACAACTAATGAAAAACTGTTTTTT.

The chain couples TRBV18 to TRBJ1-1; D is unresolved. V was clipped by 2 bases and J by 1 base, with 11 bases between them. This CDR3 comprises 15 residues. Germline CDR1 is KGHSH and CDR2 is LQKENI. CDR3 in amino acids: CASSPGRTANTEAFF. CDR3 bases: TGTGCCAGCTCACCAGGGAGGACGGCGAACACTGAAGCTTTCTTT.

The CDR3 spells CSARNSQQQYF. The CDR3 nucleotides are TGCAGTGCGCGGAACTCTCAGCAGCAGTACTTC. V and J are TRBV20-1 and TRBJ2-7; D unresolved. V was shortened by 6 bases and J by 8 bases, with 14 bases between the two germline ends. In germline, CDR1 is DFQATT, CDR2 SNEGSKA (reference sequence). The CDR3 consists of 11 residues.

CDR3 in amino acids: CASSLSGKGYTF. DNA of the CDR3: TGTGCCAGCAGTTTATCGGGGAAGGGTTACACCTTC. The chain uses TRBV12-3 or TRBV12-4 and TRBJ1-2; D call uncertain. This CDR3 has 12 residues. The germline V and J ends were trimmed by 2 bases and 11 bases, with 12 bases remaining between them.

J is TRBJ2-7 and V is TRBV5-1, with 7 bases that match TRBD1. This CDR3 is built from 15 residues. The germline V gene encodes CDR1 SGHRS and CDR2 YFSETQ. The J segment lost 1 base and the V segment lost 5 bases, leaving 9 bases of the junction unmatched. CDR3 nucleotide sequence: TGCGCCAGCAGAGAGAACCCGACAGGGTCCTACGAGCAGTACTTC. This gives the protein CASRENPTGSYEQYF.

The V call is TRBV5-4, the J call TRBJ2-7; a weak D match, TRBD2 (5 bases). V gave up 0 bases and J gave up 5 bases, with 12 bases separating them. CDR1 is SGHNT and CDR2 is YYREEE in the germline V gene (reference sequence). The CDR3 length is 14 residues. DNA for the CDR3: TGTGCCAGCAGCTTGGCTCTAGCAGGAAACGAGCAGTACTTC. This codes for CASSLALAGNEQYF.

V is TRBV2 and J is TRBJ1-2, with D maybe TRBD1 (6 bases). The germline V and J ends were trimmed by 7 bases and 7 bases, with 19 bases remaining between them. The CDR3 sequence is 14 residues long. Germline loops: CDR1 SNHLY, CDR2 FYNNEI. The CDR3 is CASTKAVGGFGYTF. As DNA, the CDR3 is TGTGCCAGCACCAAAGCAGTAGGGGGTTTTGGCTACACCTTC.

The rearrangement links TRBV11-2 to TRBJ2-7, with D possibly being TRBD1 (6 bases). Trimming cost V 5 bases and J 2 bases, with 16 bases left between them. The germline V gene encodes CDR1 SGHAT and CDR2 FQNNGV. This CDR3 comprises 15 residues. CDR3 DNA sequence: TGTGCCAGCAGCGCCGAAGCTGGGGGCACCTACGAGCAGTACTTC. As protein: CASSAEAGGTYEQYF. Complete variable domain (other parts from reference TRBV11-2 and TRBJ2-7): EAGVAQSPRYKIIEKRQSVAFWCNPISGHATLYWYQQILGQGPKLLIQFQNNGVVDDSQLPKDRFSAERLKGVDSTLKIQPAKLEDSAVYLCASSAEAGGTYEQYFGPGTRLTVT.

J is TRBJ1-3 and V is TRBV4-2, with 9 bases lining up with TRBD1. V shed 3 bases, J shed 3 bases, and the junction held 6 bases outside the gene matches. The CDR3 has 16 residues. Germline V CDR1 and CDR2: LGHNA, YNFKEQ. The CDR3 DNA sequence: TGTGCCAGCAGCCATCCAACAGGGGGCTATGGAAACACCATATATTTT. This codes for CASSHPTGGYGNTIYF.

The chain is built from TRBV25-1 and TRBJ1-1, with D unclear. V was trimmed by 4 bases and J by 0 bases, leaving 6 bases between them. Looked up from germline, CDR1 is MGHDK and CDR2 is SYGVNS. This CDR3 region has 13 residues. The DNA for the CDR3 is TGTGCCAGCAGTGCGCAGATGAACACTGAAGCTTTCTTT. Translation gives CASSAQMNTEAFF.

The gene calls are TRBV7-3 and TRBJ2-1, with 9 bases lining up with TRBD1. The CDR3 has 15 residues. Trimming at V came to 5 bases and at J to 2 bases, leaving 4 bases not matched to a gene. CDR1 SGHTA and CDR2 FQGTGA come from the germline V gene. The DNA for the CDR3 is TGTGCCAGCAGCACCGACAGGGGGACCTACAATGAGCAGTTCTTC. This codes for CASSTDRGTYNEQFF.

DNA of the CDR3: TGTGCCAGCAGCTCCCGATTGGGGGGTTACAATGAGCAGTTCTTC. Its protein product is CASSSRLGGYNEQFF. This chain uses TRBV5-4 with TRBJ2-1, with D perhaps TRBD2 (6 bases). The V end lost 3 bases, the J end lost 4 bases, and 14 bases lay between the germline ends. Germline V CDR1 and CDR2: SGHNT, YYREEE (reference sequence). CDR3 length: 15 residues. The whole variable domain, filled in from reference TRBV5-4 and TRBJ2-1, reads ETGVTQSPTHLIKTRGQQVTLRCSSQSGHNTVSWYQQALGQGPQFIFQYYREEENGRGNFPPRFSGLQFPNYSSELNVNALELDDSALYLCASSSRLGGYNEQFFGPGTRLTVL.

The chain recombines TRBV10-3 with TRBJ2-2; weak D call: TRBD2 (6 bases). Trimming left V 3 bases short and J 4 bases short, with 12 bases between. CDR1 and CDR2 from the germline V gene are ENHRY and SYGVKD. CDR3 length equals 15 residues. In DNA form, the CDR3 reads TGTGCCATCAGTGAACGGGAGTTTTCCACCGGGGAGCTGTTTTTT. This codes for CAISEREFSTGELFF.

CDR3 residues: CASSYTGYTEAFF. The DNA of the CDR3 is TGTGCCAGCAGTTACACGGGGTATACTGAAGCTTTCTTT. This chain uses TRBV6-5 with TRBJ1-1, with D unresolved. V was cut by 2 bases and J by 5 bases, with 9 bases left in between. Germline V lookup: CDR1 MNHEY, CDR2 SVGAGI. The CDR3 loop spans 13 amino acids.

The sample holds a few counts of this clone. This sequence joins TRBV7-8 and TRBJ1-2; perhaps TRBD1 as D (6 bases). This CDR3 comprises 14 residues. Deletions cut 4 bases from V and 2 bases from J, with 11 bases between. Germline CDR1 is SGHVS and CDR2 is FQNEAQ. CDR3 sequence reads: CASSSLDSNYGYTF. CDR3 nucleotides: TGTGCCAGCAGCTCCTTGGACAGCAACTATGGCTACACCTTC.

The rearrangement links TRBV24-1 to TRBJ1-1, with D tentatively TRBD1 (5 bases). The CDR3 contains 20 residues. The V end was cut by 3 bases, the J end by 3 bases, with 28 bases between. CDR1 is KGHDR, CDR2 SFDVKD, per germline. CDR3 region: CATSDGGTRDRPGGDTEAFF. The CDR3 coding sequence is TGTGCCACCAGTGATGGGGGGACCCGGGACCGCCCGGGGGGGGACACTGAAGCTTTCTTT.

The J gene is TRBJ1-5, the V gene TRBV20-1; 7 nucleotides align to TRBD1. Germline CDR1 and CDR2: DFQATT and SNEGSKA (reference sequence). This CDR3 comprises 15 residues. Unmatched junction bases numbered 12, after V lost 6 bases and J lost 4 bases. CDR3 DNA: TGCAGTGCCAGTAGGACCTTGGACAGGAATCAGCCCCAGCATTTT. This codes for CSASRTLDRNQPQHF.

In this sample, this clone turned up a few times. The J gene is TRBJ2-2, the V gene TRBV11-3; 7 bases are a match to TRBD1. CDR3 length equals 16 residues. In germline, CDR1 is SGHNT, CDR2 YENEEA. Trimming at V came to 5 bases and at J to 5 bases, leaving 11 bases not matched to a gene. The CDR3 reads CASSRKGGSVTGELFF. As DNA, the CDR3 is TGTGCCAGCAGCCGTAAAGGGGGCTCTGTGACCGGGGAGCTGTTTTTT. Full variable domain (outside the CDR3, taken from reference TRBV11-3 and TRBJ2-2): EAGVVQSPRYKIIEKKQPVAFWCNPISGHNTLYWYLQNLGQGPELLIRYENEEAVDDSQLPKDRFSAERLKGVDSTLKIQPAELGDSAVYLCASSRKGGSVTGELFFGEGSRLTVL.

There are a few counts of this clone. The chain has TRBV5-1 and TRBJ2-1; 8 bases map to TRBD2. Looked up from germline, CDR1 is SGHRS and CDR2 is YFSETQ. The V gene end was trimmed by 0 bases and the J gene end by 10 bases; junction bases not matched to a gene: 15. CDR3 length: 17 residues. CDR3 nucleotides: TGCGCCAGCAGCTTGGATGGAGCGGGGGCTTCTCCTTCGGAGCAGTTCTTC. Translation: CASSLDGAGASPSEQFF.

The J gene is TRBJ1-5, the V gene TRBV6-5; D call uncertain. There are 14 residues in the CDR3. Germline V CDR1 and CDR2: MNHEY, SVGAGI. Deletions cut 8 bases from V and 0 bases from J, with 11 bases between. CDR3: CASDRGISNQPQHF. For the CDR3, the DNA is TGTGCCAGCGATAGAGGAATTAGCAATCAGCCCCAGCATTTT.

The DNA of the CDR3 is TGTGCCAGCAGTCAAGGCCCAGCGGGGTCAGAGACCCAGTACTTC. Its protein is CASSQGPAGSETQYF. V is TRBV9 and J is TRBJ2-5, with 7 bases fitting TRBD2. The germline gives CDR1 SGDLS, CDR2 YYNGEE. Trimming removed 5 bases from V and 4 bases from J; junction bases left unmatched: 11. CDR3 length equals 15 residues.

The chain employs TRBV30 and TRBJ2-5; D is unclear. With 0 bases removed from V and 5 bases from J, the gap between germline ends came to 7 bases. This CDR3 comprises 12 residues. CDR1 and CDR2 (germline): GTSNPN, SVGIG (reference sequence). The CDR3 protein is CAWSVIQETQYF. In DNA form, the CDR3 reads TGTGCCTGGAGTGTAATACAGGAGACCCAGTACTTC. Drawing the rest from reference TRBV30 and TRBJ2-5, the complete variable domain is SQTIHQWPATLVQPVGSPLSLECTVEGTSNPNLYWYRQAAGRGLQLLFYSVGIGQISSEVPQNLSASRPQDRQFILSSKKLLLSDSGFYLCAWSVIQETQYFGPGTRLLVL.

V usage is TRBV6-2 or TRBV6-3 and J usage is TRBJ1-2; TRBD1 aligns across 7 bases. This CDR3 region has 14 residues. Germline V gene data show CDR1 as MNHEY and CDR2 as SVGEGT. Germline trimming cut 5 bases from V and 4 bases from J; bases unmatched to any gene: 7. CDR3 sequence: CASSKVTGSYGYTF. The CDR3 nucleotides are TGTGCCAGCAGTAAGGTGACAGGGAGCTATGGCTACACCTTC.